This T cell receptor beta chain is from a study of PD-1 blockade in classical Hodgkin lymphoma. Study findings and constraints: Unlike CD8+ TCR diversity, which did not rise significantly by C4D1, CD4+ TCR diversity did. The baseline diversity of complete responders showed similarity to that of newly diagnosed patients. The study reported lower baseline TCR diversity in newly diagnosed patients than in healthy donors.

The CDR3 has 16 residues. Each and every patient relapsed after autologous stem cell transplantation, and patients got differing brentuximab vedotin exposure. Using immunoSEQ multiplex PCR, the repertoire was profiled, and TCRdb retains in-frame clones only, with some absent. This sample yields some 18,000 clones, of which 79% are seen a single time; roughly a sixth belongs to the top ten. Notes on this clone: Its matching antigen is unknown.

The source is a human donor with classical Hodgkin lymphoma. Sample: peripheral blood mononuclear cells (PBMCs), taken before the second cycle of nivolumab. The genes are TRBV21-1 and TRBJ2-7; TRBD2 reflects the table's D call only, with no check against the DNA. TRBV21-1 is assigned pseudogene status. CDR3 nucleotides: TGTGCCAGCAGAGGGCTAGCGGGGAAGGTTCCCTACGAGCAGTACTTC. It yields the protein CASRGLAGKVPYEQYF.